Only a few counts were recorded for the clone carrying this TCR beta chain. Its target is not known. This record comes from a study of vaccination and CD4 T cells after COVID-19. On the study more broadly: Post-vaccine sampling followed dose two by a median roughly 76 days (range 14 to 241).

Cultured CD4+ T cell DNA was sequenced using the Oncomine TCR Beta short-read assay. TCRdb reanalysed the PCR reads using MiXCR and keeps one entry per CDR3 protein. The profile shows roughly 15,000 distinct CDR3 sequences, about half of them singletons. This CDR3 is built from 13 residues. Trimming left V 6 bases short and J 4 bases short, with 12 bases between. Germline values: CDR1 LNHDA, CDR2 SQIVND (reference sequence). Described treatment: roughly 11-day PBMC culture with coronavirus spike peptide pools or control peptides (ViraFEST assay). The material sequenced was cultured CD4+ T cells from blood, taken after SARS-CoV-2 vaccination. This receptor was taken from a human donor with COVID-19. The rearrangement joins TRBV19 to TRBJ1-2; D is ambiguous. As DNA, the CDR3 is TGTGCCAGTAGCAGACTGGGAGTCTATGGCTACACCTTC. It translates to CASSRLGVYGYTF. Supplemented by reference TRBV19 and TRBJ1-2, the full variable domain reads DGGITQSPKYLFRKEGQNVTLSCEQNLNHDAMYWYRQDPGQGLRLIYYSQIVNDFQKGDIAEGYSVSREKKESFPLTVTSAQKNPTAFYLCASSRLGVYGYTFGSGTRLTVV.